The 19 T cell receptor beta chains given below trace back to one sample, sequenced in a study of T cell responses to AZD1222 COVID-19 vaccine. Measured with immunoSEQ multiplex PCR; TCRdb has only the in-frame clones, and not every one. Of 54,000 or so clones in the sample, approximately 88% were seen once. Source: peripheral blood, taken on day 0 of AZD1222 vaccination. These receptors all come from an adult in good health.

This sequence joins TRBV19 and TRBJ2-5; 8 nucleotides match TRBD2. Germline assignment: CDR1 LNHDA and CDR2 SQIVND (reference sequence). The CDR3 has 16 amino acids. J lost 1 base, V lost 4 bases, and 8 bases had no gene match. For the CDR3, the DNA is TGTGCCAGTAGTACTGGACTAGCCGACACCCAAGAGACCCAGTACTTC. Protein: CASSTGLADTQETQYF.

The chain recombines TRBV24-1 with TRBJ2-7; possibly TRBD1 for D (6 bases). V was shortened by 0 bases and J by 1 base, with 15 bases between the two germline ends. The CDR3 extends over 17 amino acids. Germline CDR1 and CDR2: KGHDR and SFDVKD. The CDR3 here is CATSDLASQGLSYEQYF. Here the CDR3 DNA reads TGTGCCACCAGTGATTTGGCTTCACAGGGTCTATCCTACGAGCAGTACTTC.

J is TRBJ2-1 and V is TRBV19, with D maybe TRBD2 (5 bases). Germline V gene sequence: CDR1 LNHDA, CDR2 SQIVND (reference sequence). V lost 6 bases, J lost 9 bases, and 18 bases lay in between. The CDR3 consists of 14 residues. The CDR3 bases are TGTGCCAGTAGCTTCAACCGGGATAGTCGTGAGCAGTTCTTC. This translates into CASSFNRDSREQFF.

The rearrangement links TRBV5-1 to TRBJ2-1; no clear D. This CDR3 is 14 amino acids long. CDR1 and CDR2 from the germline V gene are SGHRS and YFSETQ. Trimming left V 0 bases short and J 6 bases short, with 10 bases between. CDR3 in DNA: TGCGCCAGCAGCTTGGATGGGGTTGGCAATGAGCAGTTCTTC. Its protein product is CASSLDGVGNEQFF.

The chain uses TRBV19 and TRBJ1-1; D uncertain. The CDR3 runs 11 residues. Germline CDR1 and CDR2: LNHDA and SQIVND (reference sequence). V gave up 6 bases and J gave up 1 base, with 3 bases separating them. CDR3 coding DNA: TGTGCCAGTAGACAGAACACTGAAGCTTTCTTT. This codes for CASRQNTEAFF. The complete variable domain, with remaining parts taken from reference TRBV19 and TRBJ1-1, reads DGGITQSPKYLFRKEGQNVTLSCEQNLNHDAMYWYRQDPGQGLRLIYYSQIVNDFQKGDIAEGYSVSREKKESFPLTVTSAQKNPTAFYLCASRQNTEAFFGQGTRLTVV.

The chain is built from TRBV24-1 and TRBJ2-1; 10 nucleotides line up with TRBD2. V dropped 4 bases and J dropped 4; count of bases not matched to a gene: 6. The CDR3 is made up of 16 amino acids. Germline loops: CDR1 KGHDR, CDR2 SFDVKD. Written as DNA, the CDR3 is TGTGCCACCAGTGACTCTAGCGGGAGAGGTTACAATGAGCAGTTCTTC. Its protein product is CATSDSSGRGYNEQFF.

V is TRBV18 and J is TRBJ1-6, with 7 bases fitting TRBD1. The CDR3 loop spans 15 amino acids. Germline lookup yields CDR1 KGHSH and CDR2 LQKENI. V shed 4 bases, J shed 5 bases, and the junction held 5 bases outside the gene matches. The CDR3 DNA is TGTGCCAGCTCACGGGGGACAGCCAATAATTCACCCCTCCACTTT. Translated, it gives CASSRGTANNSPLHF.

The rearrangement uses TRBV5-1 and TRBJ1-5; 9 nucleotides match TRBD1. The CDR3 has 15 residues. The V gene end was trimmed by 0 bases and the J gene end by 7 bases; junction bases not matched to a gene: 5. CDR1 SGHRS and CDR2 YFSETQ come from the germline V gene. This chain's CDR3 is CASSLGGQGGQPQHF. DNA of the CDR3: TGCGCCAGCAGCTTGGGGGGACAGGGAGGCCAGCCCCAGCATTTT. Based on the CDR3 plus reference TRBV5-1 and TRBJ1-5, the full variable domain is KAGVTQTPRYLIKTRGQQVTLSCSPISGHRSVSWYQQTPGQGLQFLFEYFSETQRNKGNFPGRFSGRQFSNSRSEMNVSTLELGDSALYLCASSLGGQGGQPQHFGDGTRLSIL.

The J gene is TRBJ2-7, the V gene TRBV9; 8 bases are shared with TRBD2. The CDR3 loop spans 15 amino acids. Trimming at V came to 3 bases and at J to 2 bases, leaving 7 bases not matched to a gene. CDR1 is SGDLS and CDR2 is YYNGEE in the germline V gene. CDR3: CASSAVSGSPYEQYF. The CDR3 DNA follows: TGTGCCAGCAGCGCGGTAAGCGGGAGCCCCTACGAGCAGTACTTC.

The CDR3 DNA reads TGTGCCAGCAGCTCCGGACTAGCGGGAGGGGGTGAGCAGTTCTTC. Encoded protein: CASSSGLAGGGEQFF. This chain connects TRBV7-2 to TRBJ2-1, with TRBD2 matching 15 bases. In germline, CDR1 is SGHTA, CDR2 FQGNSA. The CDR3 sequence is 15 residues long. V lost 4 bases, J lost 9 bases, and 4 bases stayed unmatched.

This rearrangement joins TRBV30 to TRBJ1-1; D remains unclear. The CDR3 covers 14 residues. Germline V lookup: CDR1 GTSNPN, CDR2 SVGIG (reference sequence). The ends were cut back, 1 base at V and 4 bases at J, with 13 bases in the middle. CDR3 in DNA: TGTGCCTGGAGTGACGAGGTGAGGACCACTGAAGCTTTCTTT. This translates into CAWSDEVRTTEAFF.

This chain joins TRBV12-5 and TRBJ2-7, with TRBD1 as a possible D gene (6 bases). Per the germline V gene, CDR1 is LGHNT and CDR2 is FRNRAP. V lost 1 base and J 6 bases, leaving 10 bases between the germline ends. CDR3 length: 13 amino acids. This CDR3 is CASGLGTGFEQYF. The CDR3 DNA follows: TGTGCTAGTGGTTTGGGAACAGGGTTCGAGCAGTACTTC. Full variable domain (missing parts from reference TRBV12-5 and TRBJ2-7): DARVTQTPRHKVTEMGQEVTMRCQPILGHNTVFWYRQTMMQGLELLAYFRNRAPLDDSGMPKDRFSAEMPDATLATLKIQPSEPRDSAVYFCASGLGTGFEQYFGPGTRLTVT.

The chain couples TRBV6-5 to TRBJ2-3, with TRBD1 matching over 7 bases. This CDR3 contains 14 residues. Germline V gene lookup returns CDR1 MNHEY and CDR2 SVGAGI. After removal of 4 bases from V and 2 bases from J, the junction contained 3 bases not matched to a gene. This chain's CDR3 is CASSFRGPTDTQYF. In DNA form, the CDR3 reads TGTGCCAGCAGTTTTAGGGGGCCCACAGATACGCAGTATTTT.

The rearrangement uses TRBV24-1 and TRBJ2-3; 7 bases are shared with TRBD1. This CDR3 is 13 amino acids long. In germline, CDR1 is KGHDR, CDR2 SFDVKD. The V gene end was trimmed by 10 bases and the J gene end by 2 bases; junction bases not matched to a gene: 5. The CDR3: CATGTEVTDTQYF. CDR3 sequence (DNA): TGTGCCACTGGGACAGAAGTCACAGATACGCAGTATTTT.

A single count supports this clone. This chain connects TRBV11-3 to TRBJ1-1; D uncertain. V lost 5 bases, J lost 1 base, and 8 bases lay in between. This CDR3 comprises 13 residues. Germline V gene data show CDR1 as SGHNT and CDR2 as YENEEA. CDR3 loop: CASSPRGNTEAFF. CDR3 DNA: TGTGCCAGCAGCCCCCGCGGGAACACTGAAGCTTTCTTT.

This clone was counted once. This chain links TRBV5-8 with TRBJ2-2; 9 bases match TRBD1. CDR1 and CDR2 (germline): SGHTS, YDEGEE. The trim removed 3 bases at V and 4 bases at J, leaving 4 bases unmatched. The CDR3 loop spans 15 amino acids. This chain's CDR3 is CASSWGQGRTGELFF. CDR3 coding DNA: TGTGCCAGCAGCTGGGGACAGGGCCGCACCGGGGAGCTGTTTTTT.

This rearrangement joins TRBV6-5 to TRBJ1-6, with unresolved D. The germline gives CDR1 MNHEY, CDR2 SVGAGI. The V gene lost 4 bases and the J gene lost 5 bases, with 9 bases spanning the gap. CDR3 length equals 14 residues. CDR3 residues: CASSFDINNSPLHF. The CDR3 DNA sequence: TGTGCCAGCAGTTTTGACATAAATAATTCACCCCTCCACTTT.

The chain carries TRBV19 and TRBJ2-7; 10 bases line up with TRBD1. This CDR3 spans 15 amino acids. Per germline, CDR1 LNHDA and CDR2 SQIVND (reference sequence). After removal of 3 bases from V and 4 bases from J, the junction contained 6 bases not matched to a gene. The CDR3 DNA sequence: TGTGCCAGTAGTATGGGACAGGGGTTTTTTTACGAGCAGTACTTC. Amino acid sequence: CASSMGQGFFYEQYF. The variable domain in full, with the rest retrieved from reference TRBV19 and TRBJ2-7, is DGGITQSPKYLFRKEGQNVTLSCEQNLNHDAMYWYRQDPGQGLRLIYYSQIVNDFQKGDIAEGYSVSREKKESFPLTVTSAQKNPTAFYLCASSMGQGFFYEQYFGPGTRLTVT.

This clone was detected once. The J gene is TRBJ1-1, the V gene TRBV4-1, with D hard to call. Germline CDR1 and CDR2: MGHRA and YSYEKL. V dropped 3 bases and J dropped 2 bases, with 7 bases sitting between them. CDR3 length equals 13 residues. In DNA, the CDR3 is TGCGCCAGCAGCCAGGGATCAAACACTGAAGCTTTCTTT. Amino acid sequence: CASSQGSNTEAFF.